This entry lists 4 T cell receptor beta chains sequenced from one sample in a study of blood T cells in healthy people across ages (dated by TCRdb to about 2015). The library was obtained by 5' RACE. The sample was run on an Illumina HiSeq 2500. A second PCR of about 6 to 11 cycles was performed with a sample-barcoded 5' primer and a J-beta primer mix. TCRdb's own reprocessing of the public reads used fastp at Q25 and MiXCR and kept productive beta chains. Rows are combined by CDR3 protein, so each entry shows the most common genes and DNA. In all, the sample holds roughly 680,000 distinct CDR3 sequences, and over 45% of those were seen once. Jointly, the top ten make up approximately 32% of the sample. The sequencing sample was made of blood. These receptors were collected from an older woman in good health.

This clonotype showed up many times. This chain uses TRBV27 with TRBJ2-5; D gene ambiguous. The germline V gene has CDR1 MNHEY and CDR2 SMNVEV (reference sequence). The V end lost 5 bases, the J end lost 4 bases, and 14 bases lay between the germline ends. The CDR3 spans 14 residues. In DNA form, the CDR3 reads TGTGCCAGCAGTCCTTGGGGATCGGCAGAGACCCAGTACTTC. Residues: CASSPWGSAETQYF.

This clonotype was counted between two and nine times. The chain employs TRBV28 and TRBJ2-7; D remains unclear. The V and J ends lost 4 bases and 0 bases respectively, with 10 bases between them. The CDR3 spans 14 residues. CDR1 MDHEN and CDR2 SYDVKM come from the germline V gene. CDR3 DNA sequence: TGTGCCAGCAGTTCACCCGCGATCTCCTACGAGCAGTACTTC. Protein product: CASSSPAISYEQYF. Filled out from reference TRBV28 and TRBJ2-7, the complete variable domain reads DVKVTQSSRYLVKRTGEKVFLECVQDMDHENMFWYRQDPGLGLRLIYFSYDVKMKEKGDIPEGYSVSREKKERFSLILESASTNQTSMYLCASSSPAISYEQYFGPGTRLTVT.

There are a few counts of this clonotype. The J gene is TRBJ2-5, the V gene TRBV5-1, with D perhaps matching TRBD2 (5 bases). With the DNA end fitting TRBJ2-7 better, the J assignment may be wrong. Germline CDR1 SGHRS, CDR2 YFSETQ. The length of the CDR3 is 13 residues. This CDR3 is CASSLGLPFEQYF. The CDR3 DNA sequence: TGCGCCAGCAGCTTGGGACTACCGTTCGAGCAGTACTTC.

The chain employs TRBV4-3 and TRBJ2-3; TRBD1 aligns across 7 bases. Germline CDR1 is LGHNA and CDR2 is YSLEER. Trimming took 1 base from V and 4 from J; bases not matched to a gene: 2. The CDR3 is made up of 14 amino acids. CDR3 sequence (DNA): TGCGCCAGCAGCCAAGTACAGGGGTCAGATACGCAGTATTTT. This encodes CASSQVQGSDTQYF.